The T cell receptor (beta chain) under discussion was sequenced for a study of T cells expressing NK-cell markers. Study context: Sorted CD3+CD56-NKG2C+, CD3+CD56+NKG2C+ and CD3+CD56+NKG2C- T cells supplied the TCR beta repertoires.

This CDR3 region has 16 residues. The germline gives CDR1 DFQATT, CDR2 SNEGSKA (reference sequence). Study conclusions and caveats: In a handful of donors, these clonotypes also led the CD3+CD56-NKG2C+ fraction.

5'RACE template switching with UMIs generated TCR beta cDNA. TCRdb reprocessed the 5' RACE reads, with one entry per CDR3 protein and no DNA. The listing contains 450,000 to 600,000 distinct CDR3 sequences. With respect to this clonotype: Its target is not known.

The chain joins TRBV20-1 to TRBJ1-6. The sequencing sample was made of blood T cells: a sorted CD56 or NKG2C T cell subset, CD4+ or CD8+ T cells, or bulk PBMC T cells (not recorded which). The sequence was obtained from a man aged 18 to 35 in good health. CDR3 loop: CSARTRLSSYNSPLHF.